This T cell receptor (beta chain) appears in the sequencing data of a study of blood T cells in healthy people across ages. Looking at the study overall: Every two T cells gave about one barcoded beta molecule via template switching.

Points from the study as a whole: Researchers report that TCR beta diversity correlated strongly with naive T cell percentage.

This clonotype has ten or more counts. No antigen is known for it. Combining a sample-barcoded 5' primer with a J-beta primer mix, a second PCR ran for roughly 6 to 12 cycles. All cDNA molecules were each tagged by a template-switch adaptor with 12 random nucleotides. MiXCR, run by TCRdb on the 5' RACE reads, gives a single entry per CDR3 protein. The sample lists about 1.6 million distinct CDR3 sequences; about 35% were seen once. V shed 6 bases and J shed 0 bases, with 15 bases lying between them. This CDR3 is 15 amino acids long. Germline values: CDR1 SQVTM, CDR2 ANQGSEA. This TCR came from a woman in her thirties in good health. This rearrangement joins TRBV29-1 to TRBJ2-1; the D is unclear. The specimen was blood. Written as DNA, the CDR3 is TGCAGCGTCCCTAAAGGCTCAAGCTCCTACAATGAGCAGTTCTTC. Residues: CSVPKGSSSYNEQFF.